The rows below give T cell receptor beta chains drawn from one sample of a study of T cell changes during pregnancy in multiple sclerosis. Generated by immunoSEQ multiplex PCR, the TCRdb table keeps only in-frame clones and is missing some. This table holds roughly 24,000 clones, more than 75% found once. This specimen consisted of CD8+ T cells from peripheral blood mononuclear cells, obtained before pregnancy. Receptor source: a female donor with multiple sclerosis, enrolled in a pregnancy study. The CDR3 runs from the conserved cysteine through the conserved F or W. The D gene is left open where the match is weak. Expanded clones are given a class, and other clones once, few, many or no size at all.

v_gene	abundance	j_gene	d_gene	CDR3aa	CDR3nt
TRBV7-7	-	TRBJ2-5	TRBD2	CASSLWEGQETQYF	TGTGCCAGCAGCTTGTGGGAGGGGCAAGAGACCCAGTACTTC
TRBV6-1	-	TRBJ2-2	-	CASSEARVTGELFF	TGTGCCAGCAGTGAAGCCAGGGTCACCGGGGAGCTGTTTTTT
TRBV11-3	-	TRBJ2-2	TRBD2	CASSSTVAGLNTGELFF	TGTGCCAGCAGCTCCACTGTAGCGGGACTGAACACCGGGGAGCTGTTTTTT
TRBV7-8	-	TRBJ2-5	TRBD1	CASSSDRQETQYF	TGTGCCAGCAGCTCGGACAGGCAAGAGACCCAGTACTTC
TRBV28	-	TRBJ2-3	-	CASSFDGVSDTQYF	TGTGCCAGCAGTTTCGATGGAGTATCGGATACGCAGTATTTT
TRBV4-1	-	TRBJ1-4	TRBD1	CASSPPGGQETNEKLFF	TGCGCCAGCAGCCCCCCAGGGGGGCAGGAGACTAATGAAAAACTGTTTTTT
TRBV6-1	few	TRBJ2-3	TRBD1	CASSLGTGGSDTQYF	TGTGCCAGCAGCCTCGGGACAGGGGGGTCAGATACGCAGTATTTT
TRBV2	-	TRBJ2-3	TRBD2	CASSPPAGGSTDTQYF	TGTGCCAGCAGTCCTCCCGCGGGAGGGAGCACAGATACGCAGTATTTT
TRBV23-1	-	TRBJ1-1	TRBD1	CASSQGGQGGFVAEAFF	TGCGCCAGCAGTCAAGGGGGACAGGGTGGGTTTGTCGCTGAAGCTTTCTTT
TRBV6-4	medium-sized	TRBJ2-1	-	CASSERSGSYNEQFF	TGTGCCAGCAGTGAAAGGAGCGGCTCCTACAATGAGCAGTTCTTC
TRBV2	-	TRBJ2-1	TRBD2	CASRTSGRAVDNEQFF	TGTGCCAGCAGGACTAGCGGGAGGGCCGTGGACAATGAGCAGTTCTTC
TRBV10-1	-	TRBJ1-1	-	CASSEEGGKNTEAFF	TGCGCCAGCAGTGAGGAAGGGGGTAAGAACACTGAAGCTTTCTTT
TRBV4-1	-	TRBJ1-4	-	CASRITETNEKLFF	TGCGCCAGCAGGATAACAGAAACTAATGAAAAACTGTTTTTT
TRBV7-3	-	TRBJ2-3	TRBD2	CASSLGTSGDTQYF	TGTGCCAGCAGCTTAGGGACTAGTGGGGATACGCAGTATTTT
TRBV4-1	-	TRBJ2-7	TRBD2	CASSQDEVAGDLLYEQYF	TGCGCCAGCAGCCAAGATGAGGTAGCGGGAGATCTACTTTACGAGCAGTACTTC
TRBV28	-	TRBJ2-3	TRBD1	CASSFPGQGPLDTQYF	TGTGCCAGCAGTTTCCCGGGACAGGGCCCGCTGGATACGCAGTATTTT
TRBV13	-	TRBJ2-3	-	CASSPYSSGHHTDTQYF	TGTGCCAGCAGTCCATACTCCTCGGGACACCATACAGATACGCAGTATTTT
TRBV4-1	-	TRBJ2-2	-	CASSQAQNRVHGELFF	TGCGCCAGCAGCCAAGCACAAAACAGGGTCCACGGGGAGCTGTTTTTT
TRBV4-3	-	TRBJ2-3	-	CASSQDSGPTDTQYF	TGCGCCAGCAGCCAAGACAGCGGACCCACAGATACGCAGTATTTT
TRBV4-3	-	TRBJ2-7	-	CASSQDWSTIPYEQYF	TGCGCCAGCAGCCAAGATTGGTCCACTATCCCTTACGAGCAGTACTTC
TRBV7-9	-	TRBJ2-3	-	CASSQGIQNTDTQYF	TGTGCCAGCAGTCAGGGGATACAGAACACAGATACGCAGTATTTT
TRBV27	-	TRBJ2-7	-	CASRTGRYEQYF	TGTGCCAGTAGAACGGGGAGATACGAGCAGTACTTC
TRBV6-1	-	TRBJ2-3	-	CASSEMAGTSDTQYF	TGTGCCAGCAGTGAAATGGCAGGGACATCAGATACGCAGTATTTT
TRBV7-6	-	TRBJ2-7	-	CASSGTRGVIYEQYF	TGTGCCAGCAGCGGGACTCGCGGCGTGATTTACGAGCAGTACTTC
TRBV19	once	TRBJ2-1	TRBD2	CASSIPSGRGSEQFF	TGTGCCAGTAGTATACCCAGCGGGAGGGGTAGTGAGCAGTTCTTC
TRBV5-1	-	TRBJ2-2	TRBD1	CASSYTGATGELFF	TGCGCCAGCTCGTATACAGGGGCGACCGGGGAGCTGTTTTTT
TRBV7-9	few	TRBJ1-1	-	CASSYGNTEAFF	TGTGCCAGCAGCTACGGGAACACTGAAGCTTTCTTT
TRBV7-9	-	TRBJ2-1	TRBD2	CATLAGADEQFF	TGTGCCACCCTAGCGGGAGCGGATGAGCAGTTCTTC
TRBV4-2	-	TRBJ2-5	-	CASSQDRGSFSETQYF	TGTGCCAGCAGCCAAGATCGGGGGTCCTTTTCGGAGACCCAGTACTTC
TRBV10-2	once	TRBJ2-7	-	CASSDRRAGYEQYF	TGCGCCAGCAGTGACAGGAGGGCCGGGTACGAGCAGTACTTC
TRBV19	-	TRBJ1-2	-	CASSIDLDINGYTF	TGTGCCAGTAGTATAGATCTCGACATTAATGGCTACACCTTC
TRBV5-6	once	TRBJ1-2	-	CASSLVAGGRYGYTF	TGTGCCAGCAGCTTGGTTGCGGGGGGGAGATATGGCTACACCTTC
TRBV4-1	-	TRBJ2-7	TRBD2	CASSQGMASGTYEQYF	TGCGCCAGCAGCCAAGGGATGGCTAGCGGGACCTACGAGCAGTACTTC
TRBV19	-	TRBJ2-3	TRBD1	CASNSRQGAFYTQYF	TGTGCCAGTAACTCCCGACAGGGTGCTTTTTATACGCAGTATTTT